These 7 T cell receptor beta chains were sequenced from one sample in a study of CD8 T cells in ankylosing spondylitis. TCRdb reprocessed the 5' RACE reads with MiXCR, giving one entry per CDR3 protein. Of 290,000 or so distinct CDR3 sequences in the sample, more than 20% were seen once. The source material was blood, either unsorted or a sorted T cell fraction (not recorded which). These receptor sequences come from a female donor with ankylosing spondylitis or in good health (not recorded which).

Only a few counts were recorded for this clonotype. The chain couples TRBV10-3 to TRBJ1-1; D gene ambiguous. The CDR3 totals 12 residues. CDR1 ENHRY and CDR2 SYGVKD come from the germline V gene. V was shortened by 2 bases and J by 6 bases, with 7 bases between the two germline ends. The CDR3 sequence is CAISEGHAEAFF. As DNA, the CDR3 is TGTGCCATCAGTGAGGGGCACGCTGAAGCTTTCTTT.

V and J are TRBV7-2 and TRBJ1-2, with D unresolved. V was trimmed by 5 bases and J by 8 bases, leaving 15 bases between them. Germline V gene data show CDR1 as SGHTA and CDR2 as FQGNSA. The CDR3 sequence is 13 residues long. The CDR3 DNA is TGTGCCAGCAGCCTACCTGGGTTGGGAGGCTACACCTTC. It yields the protein CASSLPGLGGYTF. The full variable domain, completed using reference TRBV7-2 and TRBJ1-2, is GAGVSQSPSNKVTEKGKDVELRCDPISGHTALYWYRQSLGQGLEFLIYFQGNSAPDKSGLPSDRFSAERTGGSVSTLTIQRTQQEDSAVYLCASSLPGLGGYTFGSGTRLTVV.

There are a few counts of this clonotype. This chain joins TRBV5-4 and TRBJ1-2; D is unclear. Trimming stripped 0 bases from V and 8 bases from J, with 8 bases between. The CDR3 is 12 amino acids. The germline V gene has CDR1 SGHNT and CDR2 YYREEE (reference sequence). CDR3 nucleotide sequence: TGTGCCAGCAGCTTGGCTGGGAGGGGCTACACCTTC. This codes for CASSLAGRGYTF.

The chain is built from TRBV5-1 and TRBJ1-4; TRBD1 agrees at 9 bases. Trimming at V came to 4 bases and at J to 7 bases, leaving 8 bases not matched to a gene. CDR1 and CDR2 (germline): SGHRS, YFSETQ. This CDR3 spans 15 amino acids. In DNA, the CDR3 is TGCGCCAGCAGCCCGGGGACAGGGAGGGGTGAAAAACTGTTTTTT. It encodes CASSPGTGRGEKLFF.

The chain combines TRBV7-9 with TRBJ2-7, with D hard to call. The CDR3 totals 11 residues. In germline, CDR1 is SEHNR, CDR2 FQNEAQ (reference sequence). Trimming pared 10 bases from V and 4 bases from J, leaving 11 bases between. The CDR3 nucleotides read TGTGCCACCCGAAGGGTTTACGAGCAGTACTTC. It translates to CATRRVYEQYF.

The chain combines TRBV13 with TRBJ2-5, with D possibly matching TRBD1 (5 bases). Trimming pared 5 bases from V and 5 bases from J, leaving 15 bases between. Germline CDR1 and CDR2: PRHDT and FYEKMQ (reference sequence). This CDR3 has 14 residues. As DNA, the CDR3 is TGTGCCAGCAGCCCTGGGGCTAGTGGGGAGACCCAGTACTTC. It specifies CASSPGASGETQYF.

This clonotype was counted only a few times. The V call is TRBV9, the J call TRBJ2-1, with D possibly called TRBD1 or TRBD2 (5 bases each). This CDR3 is built from 18 residues. Germline CDR1 reads SGDLS; CDR2 reads YYNGEE. V lost 1 base and J 3 bases, leaving 20 bases between the germline ends. The CDR3 region is CASSVRPGRGEGYNEQFF. In DNA form, the CDR3 reads TGTGCCAGCAGCGTACGTCCGGGCCGGGGCGAAGGCTACAATGAGCAGTTCTTC.